What follows describes a single T cell receptor (beta chain). This sample was taken from a study of control samples from healthy donors and cancer patients. Only in-frame clones appear in the TCRdb table, and some are missing; sequencing was by immunoSEQ multiplex PCR. This sample has more than 150,000 clones; 80% to 95% occur once, and the top ten carry more than 1.1%. CDR3 length equals 16 residues. Germline loops: CDR1 MNHNY, CDR2 SVGAGI (reference sequence). V was pared by 6 bases and J by 1 base, with 9 bases of the junction left unmatched. The sample taken for sequencing was blood. The chain combines TRBV6-6 with TRBJ2-1, with TRBD1 matching over 7 bases. The clonotype originates from a man between 18 and 35 years old in good health. This CDR3 reads CASRPRQGKSYNEQFF. CDR3 coding DNA: TGTGCCAGCAGACCGAGACAGGGCAAGTCCTACAATGAGCAGTTCTTC.